This TCR beta chain stems from a study of T cell responses to AZD1222 COVID-19 vaccine. Some clones are missing from TCRdb's copy, which holds only in-frame ones; the method was immunoSEQ multiplex PCR. The sample contains 140,000 to 150,000 clones, 92% of which appear only once. A word on this clone: Antigen: not known.

CDR1 is SGHTA and CDR2 is FQGTGA in the germline V gene. V was pared by 5 bases and J by 4 bases, with 7 bases of the junction left unmatched. This CDR3 has 16 amino acids. Study-wide results and limits: Nearly half of unique spike-specific TCRs reportedly avoided B.1.351 and B.1.1.7 mutated regions. Repertoire samples came only from after the peak T cell response.

The source material was peripheral blood, sampled on day 0 of AZD1222 vaccination. The clonotype originates from an adult in good health. The chain combines TRBV7-3 with TRBJ2-1; 11 bases fit TRBD2. CDR3 region: CASSLSGRAVYNEQFF. The DNA of the CDR3 is TGTGCCAGCAGCCTTAGCGGGAGGGCCGTGTACAATGAGCAGTTCTTC. Full variable domain (missing parts from reference TRBV7-3 and TRBJ2-1): GAGVSQTPSNKVTEKGKYVELRCDPISGHTALYWYRQSLGQGPEFLIYFQGTGAADDSGLPNDRFFAVRPEGSVSTLKIQRTERGDSAVYLCASSLSGRAVYNEQFFGPGTRLTVL.